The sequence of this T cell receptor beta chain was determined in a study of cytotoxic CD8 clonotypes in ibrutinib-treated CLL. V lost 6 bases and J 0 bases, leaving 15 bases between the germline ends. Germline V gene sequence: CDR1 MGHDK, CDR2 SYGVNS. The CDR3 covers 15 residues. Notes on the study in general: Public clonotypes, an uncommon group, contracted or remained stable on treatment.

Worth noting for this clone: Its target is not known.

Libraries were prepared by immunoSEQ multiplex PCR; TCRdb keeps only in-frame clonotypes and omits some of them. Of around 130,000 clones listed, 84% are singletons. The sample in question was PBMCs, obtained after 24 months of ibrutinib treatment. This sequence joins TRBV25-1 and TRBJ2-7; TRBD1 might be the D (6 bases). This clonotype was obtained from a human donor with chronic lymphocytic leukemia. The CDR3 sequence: CASSAPGTLSYEQYF. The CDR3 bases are TGTGCCAGCAGCGCACCCGGGACACTCTCCTACGAGCAGTACTTC.